These T cell receptor beta chains were read from a single sample in a study of T cells in Graves' hyperthyroidism and ophthalmopathy. TCRdb passed the multiplex PCR reads through MiXCR, listing each CDR3 protein once. The data contain about 560,000 distinct CDR3 sequences, over 15% of them seen just once; the ten biggest clones take up about 18%. The sequenced sample was blood. These receptor sequences come from a young woman with Graves' hyperthyroidism. Each CDR3 is given with its conserved first and last residue. D genes are given only for firm matches. Clone size is stated in some rows and not others, as once, few, many or a class when expanded.

D gene: NA
clone size: many
J gene: TRBJ2-5
V gene: TRBV7-3
CDR3 protein: CASSLGAVTWETQYF
CDR3 DNA: TGTGCCAGCAGCCTGGGGGCAGTAACATGGGAGACCCAGTACTTC

D gene: NA
clone size: NA
J gene: TRBJ2-5
V gene: TRBV28
CDR3 protein: CASSLSGIETQYF
CDR3 DNA: TGTGCCAGCAGTTTATCTGGTATAGAGACCCAGTACTTC

D gene: TRBD1
clone size: many
J gene: TRBJ1-4
V gene: TRBV20-1
CDR3 protein: CSARAGGAKANEKLFF
CDR3 DNA: TGCAGTGCTAGAGCAGGGGGTGCGAAAGCTAATGAAAAACTGTTTTTT

D gene: NA
clone size: many
J gene: TRBJ2-7
V gene: TRBV5-1
CDR3 protein: CASSLAGDRVDEQYF
CDR3 DNA: TGCGCCAGCAGCCTAGCGGGGGACAGGGTCGATGAGCAGTACTTC

D gene: TRBD1
clone size: NA
J gene: TRBJ2-1
V gene: TRBV15
CDR3 protein: CATSRMIQGVEQFF
CDR3 DNA: TGTGCCACCAGCAGAATGATACAGGGGGTTGAGCAGTTCTTC

D gene: TRBD2
clone size: NA
J gene: TRBJ2-7
V gene: TRBV6-2/TRBV6-3
CDR3 protein: CASHFAGRSYEQYF
CDR3 DNA: TGTGCCAGCCACTTCGCCGGGAGGTCCTACGAGCAGTACTTC

D gene: TRBD1
clone size: NA
J gene: TRBJ1-3
V gene: TRBV7-3
CDR3 protein: CASSETGARNTIYF
CDR3 DNA: TGTGCCAGCAGCGAGACAGGGGCCCGGAACACCATATATTTT

D gene: TRBD2
clone size: many
J gene: TRBJ2-3
V gene: TRBV7-2
CDR3 protein: CASSFFPGGGASTDTQYF
CDR3 DNA: TGTGCCAGCAGCTTTTTCCCCGGCGGGGGGGCCAGCACAGATACGCAGTATTTT

D gene: TRBD2
clone size: many
J gene: TRBJ2-1
V gene: TRBV2
CDR3 protein: CASRGPSGSPHNEQFF
CDR3 DNA: TGTGCCAGCAGAGGACCTAGCGGGAGTCCCCACAATGAGCAGTTCTTC

D gene: TRBD2
clone size: NA
J gene: TRBJ2-1
V gene: TRBV2
CDR3 protein: CASSDSGRNFNEQFF
CDR3 DNA: TGTGCCAGCAGTGACAGCGGGAGGAATTTCAATGAGCAGTTCTTC

D gene: TRBD1
clone size: NA
J gene: TRBJ1-2
V gene: TRBV6-1
CDR3 protein: CASSPGQGVFYGYTF
CDR3 DNA: TGTGCCAGCAGCCCGGGACAGGGAGTTTTCTATGGCTACACCTTC

D gene: NA
clone size: NA
J gene: TRBJ1-1
V gene: TRBV7-9
CDR3 protein: CASIHSGGTEAFF
CDR3 DNA: TGTGCCAGCATCCATTCCGGAGGCACTGAAGCTTTCTTT

D gene: NA
clone size: NA
J gene: TRBJ1-1
V gene: TRBV14
CDR3 protein: CASSQDRVLAFF
CDR3 DNA: TGTGCCAGCAGCCAAGATAGAGTCTTAGCTTTCTTT

D gene: NA
clone size: few
J gene: TRBJ1-2
V gene: TRBV19
CDR3 protein: CASSARRDPRGYTF
CDR3 DNA: TGTGCCAGTAGTGCCCGCCGGGACCCTCGGGGCTACACCTTC

D gene: NA
clone size: few
J gene: TRBJ2-7
V gene: TRBV20-1
CDR3 protein: CSARVPPRAELYEQYF
CDR3 DNA: TGCAGTGCTAGAGTTCCCCCGAGAGCCGAGTTATACGAGCAGTACTTC

D gene: NA
clone size: many
J gene: TRBJ2-2
V gene: TRBV6-1
CDR3 protein: CATANTGELFF
CDR3 DNA: TGTGCCACCGCGAACACCGGGGAGCTGTTTTTT

D gene: TRBD1
clone size: many
J gene: TRBJ2-7
V gene: TRBV20-1
CDR3 protein: CSATPTGFNPTYEQYF
CDR3 DNA: TGCAGTGCTACCCCGACAGGGTTCAATCCCACCTACGAGCAGTACTTC

D gene: NA
clone size: NA
J gene: TRBJ2-2
V gene: TRBV10-2
CDR3 protein: CASSNRKNTGELFF
CDR3 DNA: TGCGCCAGCAGTAACAGGAAGAACACCGGGGAGCTGTTTTTT

D gene: NA
clone size: many
J gene: TRBJ2-7
V gene: TRBV11-2
CDR3 protein: CASRKLPGQRSYEQYF
CDR3 DNA: TGTGCCAGCAGGAAATTACCCGGACAGCGAAGCTACGAGCAGTACTTC

D gene: NA
clone size: few
J gene: TRBJ1-1
V gene: TRBV7-3
CDR3 protein: CASSLMTNTEAFF
CDR3 DNA: TGTGCCAGCAGCTTAATGACGAACACTGAAGCTTTCTTT

D gene: NA
clone size: many
J gene: TRBJ1-1
V gene: TRBV19
CDR3 protein: CASSIVWGEAFF
CDR3 DNA: TGTGCCAGTAGTATAGTCTGGGGTGAAGCTTTCTTT

D gene: NA
clone size: many
J gene: TRBJ2-7
V gene: TRBV3-1
CDR3 protein: CASSHFSQGLYEQYF
CDR3 DNA: TGTGCCAGCAGCCATTTCTCGCAGGGTCTCTACGAGCAGTACTTC

D gene: NA
clone size: many
J gene: TRBJ2-7
V gene: TRBV7-9
CDR3 protein: CASSFRPQRRRDSYEQYF
CDR3 DNA: TGTGCCAGCAGCTTCCGACCGCAACGTCGACGGGATTCCTACGAGCAGTACTTC

D gene: NA
clone size: few
J gene: TRBJ2-5
V gene: TRBV5-1
CDR3 protein: CASSLRTVYQETQYF
CDR3 DNA: TGCGCCAGCAGCTTACGGACGGTCTACCAAGAGACCCAGTACTTC

D gene: TRBD2
clone size: NA
J gene: TRBJ2-3
V gene: TRBV5-8
CDR3 protein: CASSPSGGTDTQYF
CDR3 DNA: TGTGCCAGCAGTCCGTCGGGGGGTACAGATACGCAGTATTTT